Listed here is a single TCR beta chain. These data are taken from a study of control samples from healthy donors and cancer patients. The table came from immunoSEQ multiplex PCR; TCRdb's copy has only in-frame clones and leaves some out. This table holds approximately 94,000 clones, about 88% found once. The germline gives CDR1 SGHAT, CDR2 FQNNGV. The CDR3 loop spans 16 amino acids. Trimming at V came to 4 bases and at J to 0 bases, leaving 6 bases not matched to a gene. V gene TRBV11-2 combines with J gene TRBJ2-1; 7 bases fit TRBD2. Sequencing was carried out using PBMCs. The TCR sequence derives from a man between 65 and 85 years old with lung cancer. CDR3 sequence: CASSSSSGASYNEQFF. For the CDR3, the DNA is TGTGCCAGCAGCTCCTCGAGCGGGGCCTCCTACAATGAGCAGTTCTTC. The full variable domain, in which reference TRBV11-2 and TRBJ2-1 provide the parts outside the CDR3, is EAGVAQSPRYKIIEKRQSVAFWCNPISGHATLYWYQQILGQGPKLLIQFQNNGVVDDSQLPKDRFSAERLKGVDSTLKIQPAKLEDSAVYLCASSSSSGASYNEQFFGPGTRLTVL.